This T cell receptor beta chain was captured by sequencing in a study of blood T cell repertoires in COVID-19. Overall study: Sites in the United States, Italy and Spain provided acute and convalescent COVID-19 samples. The cDNA or gDNA used as material had been derived from T cells, B-cell-depleted T cells, or PBMCs.

J gave up 2 bases and V 0 bases, and 4 bases lay outside the gene matches. This CDR3 has 16 residues. Germline loops: CDR1 SGHRS, CDR2 YFSETQ. The study drew participants aged about 18 to 90 years from around 24 US areas. Participants reported their clinical history, and cohort assignment relied on those reports. Using immunoSEQ multiplex PCR, the repertoire was profiled, and TCRdb retains in-frame clones only, with some absent. The table has about 220,000 clones, almost 90% seen once. The chain has TRBV5-1 and TRBJ1-2, with 10 bases aligning to TRBD1. Sequencing was carried out using PBMCs or T cells enriched from blood (not recorded which). This TCR was sampled from a woman between 50 and 59 years old with acute COVID-19. CDR3 nucleotides: TGCGCCAGCAGCTTGGGGACGGGACAGGGGAACTATGGCTACACCTTC. It codes for CASSLGTGQGNYGYTF. Variable domain in full (rest from reference TRBV5-1 and TRBJ1-2): KAGVTQTPRYLIKTRGQQVTLSCSPISGHRSVSWYQQTPGQGLQFLFEYFSETQRNKGNFPGRFSGRQFSNSRSEMNVSTLELGDSALYLCASSLGTGQGNYGYTFGSGTRLTVV.